This T cell receptor beta chain was obtained from a study of T-cell reconstitution after alpha-beta-depleted transplantation in children. This clonotype has a handful of counts. Trimming removed 5 bases at V and 5 bases at J, with 16 bases between. CDR3 length: 15 residues. Per germline, CDR1 SGHVS and CDR2 FQNEAQ. The library targeted TCRbeta and was prepared with unique molecular identifiers. TCRdb called the PCR reads again in MiXCR, with one record for every CDR3 protein. The data contain about 540,000 distinct CDR3 sequences, 18% of them singletons. The sequencing here drew on PBMCs from the stem cell graft donor, taken from the stem cell graft. The chain couples TRBV7-8 to TRBJ2-1; tentative D call: TRBD2 (6 bases). The origin of this receptor is a human donor who donated a stem cell graft to a child with acute lymphoblastic leukemia. The CDR3 DNA follows: TGTGCCAGCAGCCCTTGGGTAGCGGAAAACAATGAGCAGTTCTTC. This sequence encodes CASSPWVAENNEQFF.